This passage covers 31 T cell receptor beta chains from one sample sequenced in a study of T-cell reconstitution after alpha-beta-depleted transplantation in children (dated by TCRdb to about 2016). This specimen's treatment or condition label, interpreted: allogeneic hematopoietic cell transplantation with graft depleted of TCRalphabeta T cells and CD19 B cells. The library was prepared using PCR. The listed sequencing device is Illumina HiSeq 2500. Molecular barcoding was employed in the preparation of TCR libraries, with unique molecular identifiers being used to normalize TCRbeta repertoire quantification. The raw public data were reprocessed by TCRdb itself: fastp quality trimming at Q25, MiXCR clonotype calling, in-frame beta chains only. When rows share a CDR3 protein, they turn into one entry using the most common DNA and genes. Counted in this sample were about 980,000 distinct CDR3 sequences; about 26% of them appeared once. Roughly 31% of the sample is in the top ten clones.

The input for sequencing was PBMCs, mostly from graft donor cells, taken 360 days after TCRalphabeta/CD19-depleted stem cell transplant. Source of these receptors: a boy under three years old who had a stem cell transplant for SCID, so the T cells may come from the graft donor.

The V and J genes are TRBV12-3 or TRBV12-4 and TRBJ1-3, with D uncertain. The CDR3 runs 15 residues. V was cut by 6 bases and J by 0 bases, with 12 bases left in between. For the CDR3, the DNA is TGTGCCAGCAGACAAGCAGCGCTCTCTGGAAACACCATATATTTT. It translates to CASRQAALSGNTIYF.

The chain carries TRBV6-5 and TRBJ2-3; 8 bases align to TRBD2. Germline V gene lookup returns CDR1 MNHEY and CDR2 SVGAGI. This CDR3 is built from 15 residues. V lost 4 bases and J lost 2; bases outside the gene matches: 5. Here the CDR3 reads CASSSGGVYTDTQYF. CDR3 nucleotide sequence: TGTGCCAGCAGTTCGGGAGGGGTTTACACAGATACGCAGTATTTT.

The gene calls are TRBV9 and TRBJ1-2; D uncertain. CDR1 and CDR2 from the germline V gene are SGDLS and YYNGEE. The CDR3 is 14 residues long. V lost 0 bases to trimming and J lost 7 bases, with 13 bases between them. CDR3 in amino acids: CASSVVSGTGGYTF. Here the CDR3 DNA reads TGTGCCAGCAGCGTAGTTTCGGGTACGGGTGGCTACACCTTC.

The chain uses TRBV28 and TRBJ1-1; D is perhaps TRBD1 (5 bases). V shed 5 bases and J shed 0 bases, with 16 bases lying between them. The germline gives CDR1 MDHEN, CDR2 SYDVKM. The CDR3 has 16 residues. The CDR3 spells CASSPPAPGLNTEAFF. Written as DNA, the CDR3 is TGTGCCAGCAGTCCGCCGGCCCCGGGACTGAACACTGAAGCTTTCTTT.

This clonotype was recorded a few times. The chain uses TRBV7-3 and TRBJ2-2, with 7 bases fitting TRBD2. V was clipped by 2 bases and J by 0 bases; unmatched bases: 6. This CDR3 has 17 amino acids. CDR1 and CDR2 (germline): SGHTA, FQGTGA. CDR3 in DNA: TGTGCCAGCAGCTTAGGCGGGAGTATCTCGAACACCGGGGAGCTGTTTTTT. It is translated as CASSLGGSISNTGELFF.

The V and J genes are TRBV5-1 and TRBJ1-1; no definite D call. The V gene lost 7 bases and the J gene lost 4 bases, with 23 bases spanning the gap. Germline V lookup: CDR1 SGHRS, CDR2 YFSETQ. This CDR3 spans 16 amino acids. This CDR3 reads CASQLDSGNRATEAFF. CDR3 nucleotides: TGCGCCAGCCAGCTTGATTCGGGGAACCGGGCCACTGAAGCTTTCTTT.

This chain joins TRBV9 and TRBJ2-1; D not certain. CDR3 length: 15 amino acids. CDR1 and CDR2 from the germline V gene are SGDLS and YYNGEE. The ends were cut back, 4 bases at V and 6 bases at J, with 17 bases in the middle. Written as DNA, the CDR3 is TGTGCCAGCAGCTTCAACCCCAGCCCAGGCAATGAGCAGTTCTTC. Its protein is CASSFNPSPGNEQFF.

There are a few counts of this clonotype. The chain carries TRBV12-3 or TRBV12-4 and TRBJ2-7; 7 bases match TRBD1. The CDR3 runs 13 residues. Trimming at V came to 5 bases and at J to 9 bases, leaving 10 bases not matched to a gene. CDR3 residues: CASSPEDRTLQYF. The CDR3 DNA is TGTGCCAGCAGTCCAGAGGACAGGACGTTGCAGTACTTC.

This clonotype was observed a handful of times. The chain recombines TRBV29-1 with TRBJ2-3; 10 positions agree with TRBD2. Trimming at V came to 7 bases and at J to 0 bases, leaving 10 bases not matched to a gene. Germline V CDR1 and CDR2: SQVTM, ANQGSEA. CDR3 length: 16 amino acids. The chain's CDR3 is CSAKWTSGVSTDTQYF. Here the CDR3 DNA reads TGCAGCGCGAAATGGACTAGCGGAGTGAGCACAGATACGCAGTATTTT.

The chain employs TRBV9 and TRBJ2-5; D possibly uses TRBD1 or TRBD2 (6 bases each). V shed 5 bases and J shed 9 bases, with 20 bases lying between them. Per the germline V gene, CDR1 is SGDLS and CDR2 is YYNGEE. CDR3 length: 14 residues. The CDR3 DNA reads TGTGCCAGCAGGCAAAAGGGGGGCGAGGGGGCCCAGTACTTC. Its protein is CASRQKGGEGAQYF.

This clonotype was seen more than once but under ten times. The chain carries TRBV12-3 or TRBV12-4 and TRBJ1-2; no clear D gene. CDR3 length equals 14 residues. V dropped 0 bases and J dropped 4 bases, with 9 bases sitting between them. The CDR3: CASSLARVSYGYTF. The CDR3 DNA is TGTGCCAGCAGTTTAGCGAGGGTGAGCTATGGCTACACCTTC.

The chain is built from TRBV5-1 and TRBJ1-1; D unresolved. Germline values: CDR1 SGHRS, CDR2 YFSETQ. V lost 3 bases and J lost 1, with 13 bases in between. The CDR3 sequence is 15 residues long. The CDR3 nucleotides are TGCGCCAGCAGCTACTACTGGACGGAGAACACTGAAGCTTTCTTT. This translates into CASSYYWTENTEAFF. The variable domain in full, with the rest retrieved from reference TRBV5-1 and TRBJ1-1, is KAGVTQTPRYLIKTRGQQVTLSCSPISGHRSVSWYQQTPGQGLQFLFEYFSETQRNKGNFPGRFSGRQFSNSRSEMNVSTLELGDSALYLCASSYYWTENTEAFFGQGTRLTVV.

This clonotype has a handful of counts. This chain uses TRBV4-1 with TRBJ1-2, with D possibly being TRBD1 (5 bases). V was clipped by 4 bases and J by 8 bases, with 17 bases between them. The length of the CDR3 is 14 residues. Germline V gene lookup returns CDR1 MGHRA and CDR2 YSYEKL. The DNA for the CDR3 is TGCGCCAGCAGCCCATTGGGGGGAGGTTTCGGCTACACCTTC. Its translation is CASSPLGGGFGYTF.

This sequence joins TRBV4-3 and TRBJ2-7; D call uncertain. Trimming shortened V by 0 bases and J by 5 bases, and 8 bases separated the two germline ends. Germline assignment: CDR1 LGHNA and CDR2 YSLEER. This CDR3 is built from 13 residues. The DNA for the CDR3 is TGCGCCAGCAGCCAAGATGTGGGCCACGAGCAGTACTTC. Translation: CASSQDVGHEQYF.

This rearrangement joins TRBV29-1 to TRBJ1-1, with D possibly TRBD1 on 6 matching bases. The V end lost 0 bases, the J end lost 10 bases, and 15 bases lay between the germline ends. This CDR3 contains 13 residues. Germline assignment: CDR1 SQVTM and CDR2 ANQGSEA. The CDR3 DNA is TGCAGCGTTGAAGATAGTGGGGGCAGGGGAGCTTTCTTT. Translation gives CSVEDSGGRGAFF.

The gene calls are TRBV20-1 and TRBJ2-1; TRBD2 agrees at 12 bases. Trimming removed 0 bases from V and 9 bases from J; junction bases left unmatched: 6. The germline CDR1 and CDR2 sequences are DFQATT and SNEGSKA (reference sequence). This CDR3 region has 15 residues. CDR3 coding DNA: TGCAGTGCTAGAGAGCAGACTAGCGGGGGAGCTGAGCAGTTCTTC. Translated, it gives CSAREQTSGGAEQFF.

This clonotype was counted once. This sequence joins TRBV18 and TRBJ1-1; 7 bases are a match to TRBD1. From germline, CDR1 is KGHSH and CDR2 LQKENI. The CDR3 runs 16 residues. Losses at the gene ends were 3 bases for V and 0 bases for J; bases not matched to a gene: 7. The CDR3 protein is CASSPLPGTVNTEAFF. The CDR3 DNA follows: TGTGCCAGCTCACCCCTCCCCGGGACAGTGAACACTGAAGCTTTCTTT.

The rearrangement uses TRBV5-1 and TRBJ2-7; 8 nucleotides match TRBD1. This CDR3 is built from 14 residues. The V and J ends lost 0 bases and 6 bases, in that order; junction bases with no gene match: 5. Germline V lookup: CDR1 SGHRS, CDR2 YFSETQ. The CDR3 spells CASSLGQGFSEQYF. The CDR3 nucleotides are TGCGCCAGCAGCTTGGGACAGGGGTTCTCCGAGCAGTACTTC. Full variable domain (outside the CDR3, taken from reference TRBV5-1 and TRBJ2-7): KAGVTQTPRYLIKTRGQQVTLSCSPISGHRSVSWYQQTPGQGLQFLFEYFSETQRNKGNFPGRFSGRQFSNSRSEMNVSTLELGDSALYLCASSLGQGFSEQYFGPGTRLTVT.

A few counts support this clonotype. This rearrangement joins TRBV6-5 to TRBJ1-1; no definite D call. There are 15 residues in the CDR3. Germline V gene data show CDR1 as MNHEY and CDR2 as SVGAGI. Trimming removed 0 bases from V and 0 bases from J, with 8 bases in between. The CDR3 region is CASSYSSLLNTEAFF. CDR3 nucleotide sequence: TGTGCCAGCAGTTACTCGAGCCTTCTGAACACTGAAGCTTTCTTT.

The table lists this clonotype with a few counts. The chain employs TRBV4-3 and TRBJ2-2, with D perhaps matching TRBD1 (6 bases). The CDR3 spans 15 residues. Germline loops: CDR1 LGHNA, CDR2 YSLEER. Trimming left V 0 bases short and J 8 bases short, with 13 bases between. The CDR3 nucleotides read TGCGCCAGCAGCCAAGACACAGGGTATCTAGGGGAGCTGTTTTTT. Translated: CASSQDTGYLGELFF.

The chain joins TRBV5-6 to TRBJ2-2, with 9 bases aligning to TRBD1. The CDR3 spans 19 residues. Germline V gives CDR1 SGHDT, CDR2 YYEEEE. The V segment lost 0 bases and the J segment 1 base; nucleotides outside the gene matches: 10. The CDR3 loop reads CASSLVDRGVGLNTGELFF. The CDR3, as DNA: TGTGCCAGCAGCTTGGTGGACAGGGGAGTCGGACTGAACACCGGGGAGCTGTTTTTT.

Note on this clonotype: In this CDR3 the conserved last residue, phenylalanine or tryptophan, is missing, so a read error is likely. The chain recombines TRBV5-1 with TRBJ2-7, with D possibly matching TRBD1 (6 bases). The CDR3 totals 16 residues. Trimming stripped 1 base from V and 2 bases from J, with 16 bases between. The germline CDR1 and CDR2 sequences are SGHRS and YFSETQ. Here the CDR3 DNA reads TGCGCCAGCAGCTTGAATGTCGGGACACAAACCTACGAGCAGTACTAC. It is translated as CASSLNVGTQTYEQYY.

The CDR3 region has the DNA TGTGCCAGCAGTCTCCCGCCCCCTTCGGGGCCAGATACGCAGTATTTT. Translating gives CASSLPPPSGPDTQYF. V usage is TRBV6-1 and J usage is TRBJ2-3; the D gene could be TRBD1 or TRBD2 (5 bases each). V was pared by 5 bases and J by 4 bases, with 19 bases between. The germline CDR1 and CDR2 sequences are MNHNS and SASEGT. This CDR3 spans 16 amino acids.

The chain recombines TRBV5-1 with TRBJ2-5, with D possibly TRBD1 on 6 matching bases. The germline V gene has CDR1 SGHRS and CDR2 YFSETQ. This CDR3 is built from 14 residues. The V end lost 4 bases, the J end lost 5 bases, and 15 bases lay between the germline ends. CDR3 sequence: CASSPGQSPETQYF. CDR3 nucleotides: TGCGCCAGCAGCCCCGGACAGTCGCCGGAGACCCAGTACTTC.

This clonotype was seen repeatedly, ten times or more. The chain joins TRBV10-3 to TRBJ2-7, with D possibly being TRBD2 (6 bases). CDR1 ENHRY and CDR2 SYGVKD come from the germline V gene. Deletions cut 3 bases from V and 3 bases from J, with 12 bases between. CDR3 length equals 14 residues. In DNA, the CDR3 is TGTGCCATCAGTGACCAGGGAGGCGGCTACGAGCAGTACTTC. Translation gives CAISDQGGGYEQYF.

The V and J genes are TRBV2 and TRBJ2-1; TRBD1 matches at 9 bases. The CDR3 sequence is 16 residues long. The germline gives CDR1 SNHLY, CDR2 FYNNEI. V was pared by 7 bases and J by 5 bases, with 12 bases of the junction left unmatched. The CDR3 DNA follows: TGTGCCAGCACCAGTCTAGGGGACAGGGTAAACAATGAGCAGTTCTTC. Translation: CASTSLGDRVNNEQFF.

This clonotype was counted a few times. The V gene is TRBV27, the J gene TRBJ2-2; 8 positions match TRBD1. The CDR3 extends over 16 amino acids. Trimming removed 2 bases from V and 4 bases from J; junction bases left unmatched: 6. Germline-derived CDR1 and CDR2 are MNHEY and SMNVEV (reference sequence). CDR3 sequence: CASSLLRTGSTGELFF. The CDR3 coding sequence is TGTGCCAGCAGTTTACTCCGGACAGGGAGCACCGGGGAGCTGTTTTTT.

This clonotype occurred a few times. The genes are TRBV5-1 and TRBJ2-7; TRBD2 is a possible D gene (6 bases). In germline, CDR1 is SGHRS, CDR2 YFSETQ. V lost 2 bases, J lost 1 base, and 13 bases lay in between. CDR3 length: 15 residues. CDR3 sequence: CASSFLAGLSYEQYF. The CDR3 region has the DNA TGCGCCAGCAGCTTCCTCGCGGGGCTATCCTACGAGCAGTACTTC.

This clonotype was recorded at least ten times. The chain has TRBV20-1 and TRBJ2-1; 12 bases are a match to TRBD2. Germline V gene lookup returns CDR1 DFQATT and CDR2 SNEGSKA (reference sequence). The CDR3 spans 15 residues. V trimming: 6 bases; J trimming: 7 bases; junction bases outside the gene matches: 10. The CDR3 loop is CSASSGGAFRNEQFF. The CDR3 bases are TGCAGTGCCTCTAGCGGGGGGGCCTTCAGAAATGAGCAGTTCTTC.

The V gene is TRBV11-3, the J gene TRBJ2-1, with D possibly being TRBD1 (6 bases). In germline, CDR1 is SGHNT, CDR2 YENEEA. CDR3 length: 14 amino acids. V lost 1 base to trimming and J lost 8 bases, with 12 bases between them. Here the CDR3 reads CASSLGVQGYEQFF. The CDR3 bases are TGTGCCAGCAGCTTAGGGGTGCAGGGGTATGAGCAGTTCTTC.

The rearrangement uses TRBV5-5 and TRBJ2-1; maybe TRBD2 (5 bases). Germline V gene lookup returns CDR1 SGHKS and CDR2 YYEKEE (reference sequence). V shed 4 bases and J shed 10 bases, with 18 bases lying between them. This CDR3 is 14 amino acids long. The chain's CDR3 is CASSVPTPPGEQFF. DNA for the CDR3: TGTGCCAGCAGCGTCCCGACCCCCCCGGGAGAGCAGTTCTTC. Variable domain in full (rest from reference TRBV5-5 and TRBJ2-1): DAGVTQSPTHLIKTRGQQVTLRCSPISGHKSVSWYQQVLGQGPQFIFQYYEKEERGRGNFPDRFSARQFPNYSSELNVNALLLGDSALYLCASSVPTPPGEQFFGPGTRLTVL.